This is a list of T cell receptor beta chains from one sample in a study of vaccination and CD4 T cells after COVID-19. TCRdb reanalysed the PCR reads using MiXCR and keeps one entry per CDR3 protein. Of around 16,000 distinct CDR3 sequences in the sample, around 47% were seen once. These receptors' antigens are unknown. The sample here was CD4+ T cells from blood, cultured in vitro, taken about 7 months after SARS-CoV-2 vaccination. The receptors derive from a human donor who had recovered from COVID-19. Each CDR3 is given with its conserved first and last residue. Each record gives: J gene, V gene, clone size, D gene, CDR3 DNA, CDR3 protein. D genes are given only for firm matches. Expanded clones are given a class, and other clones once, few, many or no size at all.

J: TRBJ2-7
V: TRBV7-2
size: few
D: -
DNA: TGTGCCAGCAGCTCCCCTAGGGGCGAGCAGTACTTC
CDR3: CASSSPRGEQYF

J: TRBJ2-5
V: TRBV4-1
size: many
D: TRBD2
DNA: TGCGCCAGCAGCCAAGGACTAGCGGAGTACCAAGAGACCCAGTACTTC
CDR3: CASSQGLAEYQETQYF

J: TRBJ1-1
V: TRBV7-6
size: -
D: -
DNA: TGTGCCAGCAGCTACCTGAACACTGAAGCTTTCTTT
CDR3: CASSYLNTEAFF

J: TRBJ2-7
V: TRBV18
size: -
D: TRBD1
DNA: TGTGCCAGCTCACCTCCGGGACAGGGGTGGAACGAGCAGTACTTC
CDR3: CASSPPGQGWNEQYF

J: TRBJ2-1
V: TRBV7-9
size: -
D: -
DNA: TGTGCCAGCAGCTTAGGGCCCAGGAAAGGGACCTACAATGAGCAGTTCTTC
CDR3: CASSLGPRKGTYNEQFF

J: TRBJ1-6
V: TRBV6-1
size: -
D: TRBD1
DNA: TGTGCCAGCAGTCCAGGGACAGGGGGCAGAAGGCGGTCACCCCTCCACTTT
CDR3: CASSPGTGGRRRSPLHF

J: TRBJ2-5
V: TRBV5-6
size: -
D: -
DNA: TGTGCCAGCAGCGGATGGGTATCGGAGACCCAGTACTTC
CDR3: CASSGWVSETQYF

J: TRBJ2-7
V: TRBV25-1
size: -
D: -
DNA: TGTGCCAGCAGTGAAGTCAAGGGGTATAACGAGCAGTACTTC
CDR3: CASSEVKGYNEQYF

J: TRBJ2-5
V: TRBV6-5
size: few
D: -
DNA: TGTGCCAGCAGTTACTTCGGTCCCGAAGAGACCCAGTACTTC
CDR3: CASSYFGPEETQYF

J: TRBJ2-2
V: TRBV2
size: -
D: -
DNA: TGTGCCAGCAGTGGGACCGGGGAGCTGTTTTTT
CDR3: CASSGTGELFF

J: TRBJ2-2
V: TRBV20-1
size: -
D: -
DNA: TGCAGTGCTAGAGAAGAGGCGACCGGGGAGCTGTTTTTT
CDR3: CSAREEATGELFF

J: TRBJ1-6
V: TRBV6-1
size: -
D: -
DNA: TGTGCCAGCAGTGAAAGGGGAGCAGGCGTCGTCACCCTCCACTTT
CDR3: CASSERGAGVVTLHF

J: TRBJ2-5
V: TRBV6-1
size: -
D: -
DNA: TGTGCCAGCAGTCGGATGCGAGAGGCCCAGTACTTC
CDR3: CASSRMREAQYF

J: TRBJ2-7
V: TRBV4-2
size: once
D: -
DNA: TGTGCCAGCAGCCAAGATCAGTACCGGCGGACCGAGCAGTACTTC
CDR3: CASSQDQYRRTEQYF

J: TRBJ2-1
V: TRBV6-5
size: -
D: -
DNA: TGTGCCAGCAGTTACGGAGACGGTCTGAATGAGCAGTTCTTC
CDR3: CASSYGDGLNEQFF

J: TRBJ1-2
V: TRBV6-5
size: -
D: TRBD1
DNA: TGTGCCAGCAGTTACAAAGGGGGCAGACCCTATGGCTACACCTTC
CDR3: CASSYKGGRPYGYTF

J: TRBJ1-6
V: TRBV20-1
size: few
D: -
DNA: TGCAGTGCTAGTAATCGTCAGGTTATATCACCCCTCCACTTT
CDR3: CSASNRQVISPLHF

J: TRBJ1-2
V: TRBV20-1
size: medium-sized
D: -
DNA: TGCAGTGCTAACACTGAGGGCGGCTACACCTTC
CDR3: CSANTEGGYTF

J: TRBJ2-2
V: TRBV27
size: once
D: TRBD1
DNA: TGTGCCAGCAGAGGGACAGGGGACACCGGGGAGCTGTTTTTT
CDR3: CASRGTGDTGELFF

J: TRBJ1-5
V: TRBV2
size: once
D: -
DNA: TGTGCCAGCAGTAGGGGGTTCCCGAATCAGCCCCAGCATTTT
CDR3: CASSRGFPNQPQHF

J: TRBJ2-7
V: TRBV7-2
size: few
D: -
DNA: TGTGCCAGCAGCTTAGCGGGAGCTGGAAACGAGCAGTACTTC
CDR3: CASSLAGAGNEQYF

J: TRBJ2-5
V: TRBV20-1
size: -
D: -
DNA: TGCAGTGCTAGTCAAGGGGGTACGGAGACCCAGTACTTC
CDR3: CSASQGGTETQYF

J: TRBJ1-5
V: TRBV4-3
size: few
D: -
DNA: TGCGCCAGCAGCCAAGACGGGCCCGGGCACAATCAGCCCCAGCATTTT
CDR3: CASSQDGPGHNQPQHF

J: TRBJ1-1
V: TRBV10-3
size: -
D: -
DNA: TGTGCCAGCCGGACAGACCTGAACACTGAAGCTTTCTTT
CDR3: CASRTDLNTEAFF

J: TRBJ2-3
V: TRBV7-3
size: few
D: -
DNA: TGTGCCAGCAGCTTCGGAGATACGCAGTATTTT
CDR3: CASSFGDTQYF

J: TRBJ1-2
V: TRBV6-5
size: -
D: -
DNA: TGTGCCAGCAGTTCCCGACACGACGGCGGGAACTATGGCTACACCTTC
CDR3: CASSSRHDGGNYGYTF

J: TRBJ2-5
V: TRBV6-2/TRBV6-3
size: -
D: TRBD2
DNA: TGTGCCAGCAGTTACGGGACTAGCGGGAGGGCCGAGACCCAGTACTTC
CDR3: CASSYGTSGRAETQYF

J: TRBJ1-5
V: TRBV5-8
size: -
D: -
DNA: TGTGCCAGCAGCTTTTTCGGACGGGAAGATCAGCCCCAGCATTTT
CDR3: CASSFFGREDQPQHF

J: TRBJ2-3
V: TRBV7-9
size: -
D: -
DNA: TGTGCCAGCAGCTTCGGCGGGAGCACAGATACGCAGTATTTT
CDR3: CASSFGGSTDTQYF

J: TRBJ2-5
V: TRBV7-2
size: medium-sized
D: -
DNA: TGTGCCAGCAGCTTAGGATCGCGATCAGGCCAAGAGACCCAGTACTTC
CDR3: CASSLGSRSGQETQYF

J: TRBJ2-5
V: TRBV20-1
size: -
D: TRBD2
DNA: TGCAGTGCTAGAACCCTCCTAGCGGGGACCGAGACCCAGTACTTC
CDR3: CSARTLLAGTETQYF

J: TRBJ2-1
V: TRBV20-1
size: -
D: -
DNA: TGCAGTGCCGTTTACAATGAGCAGTTCTTC
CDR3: CSAVYNEQFF

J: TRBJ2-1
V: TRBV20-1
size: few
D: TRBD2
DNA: TGCAGTGCTAGTTTCTCTAGCGGGGACAATGAGCAGTTCTTC
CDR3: CSASFSSGDNEQFF

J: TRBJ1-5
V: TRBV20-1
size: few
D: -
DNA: TGCAGTGCATCCGGGGATGGCAATCAGCCCCAGCATTTT
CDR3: CSASGDGNQPQHF

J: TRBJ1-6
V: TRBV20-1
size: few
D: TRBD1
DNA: TGCAGTGCTAGAGTGGGGACAGGAGATTCACCCCTCCACTTT
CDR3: CSARVGTGDSPLHF

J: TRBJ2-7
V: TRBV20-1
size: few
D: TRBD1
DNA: TGCAGTGCTGCGGACAGGGCCTACGAGCAGTACTTC
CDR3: CSAADRAYEQYF

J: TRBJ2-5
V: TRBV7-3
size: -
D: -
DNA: TGTGCCAGCTCGCCCTCCGGGAGAGAGACCCAGTACTTC
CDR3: CASSPSGRETQYF

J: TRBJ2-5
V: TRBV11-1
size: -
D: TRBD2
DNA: TGTGCCAGCAGCCGGCGTAGCGGGGGCCCAGAGACCCAGTACTTC
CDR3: CASSRRSGGPETQYF

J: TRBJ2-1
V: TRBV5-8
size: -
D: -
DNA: TGTGCCAGCAGCTTGTGGATTTATGAGCAGTTCTTC
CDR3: CASSLWIYEQFF

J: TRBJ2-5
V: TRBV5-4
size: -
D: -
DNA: TGTGCCAGCAGCTTGGACACCACCTATGGGGAGACCCAGTACTTC
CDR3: CASSLDTTYGETQYF

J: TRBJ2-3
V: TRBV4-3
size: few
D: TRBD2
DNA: TGCGCCAGCAGCCCTTGGACTAGCGGCACAGATACGCAGTATTTT
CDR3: CASSPWTSGTDTQYF

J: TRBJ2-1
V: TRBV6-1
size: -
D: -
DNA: TGTGCCAGCAGTCTCTGGGCTGCTGTATCCTACAATGAGCAGTTCTTC
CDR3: CASSLWAAVSYNEQFF